The 21 T cell receptor beta chains below all came from one sample that was sequenced in a study of PD-1 blockade in classical Hodgkin lymphoma. Assay used: immunoSEQ multiplex PCR; TCRdb lists only in-frame clones, some missing. The profile covers about 2,500 clones, with almost 70% appearing a single time and 69% taken by the ten largest. The time point is: cycle 4 day 1 (C4D1), after 6 weeks of nivolumab. Relapse was seen in all patients after autologous stem cell transplantation, and brentuximab vedotin exposure was variable. From thawed PBMCs, magnetic negative selection was used to isolate the CD8+ T cells. Sequencing used CD8+ T cells from blood, obtained before the fourth cycle of nivolumab. The receptor set was obtained from a human donor with classical Hodgkin lymphoma.

CDR3 in amino acids: CASSDPAYEQYF. CDR3 in DNA: TGCGCCAGCAGTGACCCCGCCTACGAGCAGTACTTC. The chain joins TRBV10-2 to TRBJ2-7; D gene ambiguous. The ends were cut back, 3 bases at V and 2 bases at J, with 5 bases in the middle. Germline CDR1 and CDR2: WSHSY and SAAADI. The CDR3 is made up of 12 amino acids.

This clone was observed a handful of times. A read error may account for a junction end that differs from germline. The chain carries TRBV2 and TRBJ1-2; D is ambiguous. Germline CDR1 is SNHLY and CDR2 is FYNNEI. The CDR3 sequence is 15 residues long. The DNA for the CDR3 is TGTGCCAGCAGCGAAGGACTCCACCCGACTGGGGGCTACACCTTC. Protein sequence: CASSEGLHPTGGYTF.

This sequence joins TRBV28 and TRBJ1-6, with D possibly TRBD1 on 6 matching bases. CDR3 length: 16 residues. V was pared by 7 bases and J by 4 bases, with 17 bases between. Germline loops: CDR1 MDHEN, CDR2 SYDVKM. The CDR3 DNA is TGTGCCAGCACCCCCCTTCCGGGACAATATAATTCACCCCTCCACTTT. This translates into CASTPLPGQYNSPLHF.

This sequence joins TRBV5-5 and TRBJ2-7; no definite D call. Germline CDR1 and CDR2: SGHKS and YYEKEE (reference sequence). The ends were cut back, 0 bases at V and 7 bases at J, with 5 bases in the middle. This CDR3 has 11 residues. CDR3 coding DNA: TGTGCCAGCAGCTTGGGTCCAGAGCAGTACTTC. Translating it yields CASSLGPEQYF.

The V and J genes are TRBV5-1 and TRBJ2-1; 9 nucleotides match TRBD2. Trimming removed 1 base from V and 2 bases from J; junction bases left unmatched: 4. This CDR3 is built from 16 residues. The germline CDR1 and CDR2 sequences are SGHRS and YFSETQ. CDR3 in DNA: TGCGCCAGCAGCTTGTGGGCTAGCGGGGCCTACAATGAGCAGTTCTTC. It translates to CASSLWASGAYNEQFF.

This clone is deemed medium-sized. The chain joins TRBV5-6 to TRBJ2-7, with TRBD1 identical over 7 bases. From germline, CDR1 is SGHDT and CDR2 YYEEEE. The CDR3 extends over 16 amino acids. Trimming at V came to 0 bases and at J to 1 base, leaving 7 bases not matched to a gene. The CDR3 here is CASSLAGTALSYEQYF. CDR3 DNA: TGTGCCAGCAGCTTGGCCGGGACAGCCCTTTCCTACGAGCAGTACTTC. The full variable domain, rest sourced from reference TRBV5-6 and TRBJ2-7, is DAGVTQSPTHLIKTRGQQVTLRCSPKSGHDTVSWYQQALGQGPQFIFQYYEEEERQRGNFPDRFSGHQFPNYSSELNVNALLLGDSALYLCASSLAGTALSYEQYFGPGTRLTVT.

CDR3 sequence (DNA): TGTGCCAGCAGCCAAGCAGGGCTTGAAGATACGCAGTATTTT. It specifies CASSQAGLEDTQYF. V gene TRBV14 combines with J gene TRBJ2-3, with a weak D call TRBD1 (5 bases). Germline V gene data show CDR1 as SGHDN and CDR2 as FVKESK. Trimming stripped 1 base from V and 5 bases from J, with 10 bases between. This CDR3 is 14 amino acids long.

V usage is TRBV7-9 and J usage is TRBJ2-1; D ambiguous. From germline, CDR1 is SEHNR and CDR2 FQNEAQ (reference sequence). This CDR3 comprises 12 residues. V lost 6 bases and J 6 bases, leaving 9 bases between the germline ends. As DNA, the CDR3 is TGTGCCAGCAGGCAAACAAGCAATGAGCAGTTCTTC. Translation: CASRQTSNEQFF. The variable domain in full, completed from reference TRBV7-9 and TRBJ2-1, reads DTGVSQNPRHKITKRGQNVTFRCDPISEHNRLYWYRQTLGQGPEFLTYFQNEAQLEKSRLLSDRFSAERPKGSFSTLEIQRTEQGDSAMYLCASRQTSNEQFFGPGTRLTVL.

This rearrangement joins TRBV25-1 to TRBJ1-4; D not certain. Germline CDR1 and CDR2: MGHDK and SYGVNS. There are 13 residues in the CDR3. V gave up 4 bases and J gave up 10 bases, with 13 bases separating them. CDR3 region: CASSGSQSRKLFF. CDR3 DNA: TGTGCCAGCAGTGGGTCGCAATCTAGAAAACTGTTTTTT.

The chain combines TRBV7-1 with TRBJ2-7; D may be TRBD1 (6 bases). TRBV7-1 is designated an ORF whose function remains uncertain. There are 15 residues in the CDR3. The ends were cut back, 4 bases at V and 0 bases at J, with 13 bases in the middle. CDR3 in amino acids: CASSYRTVSSYEQYF. The CDR3 nucleotides are TGTGCCAGCAGCTACCGGACAGTAAGCTCCTACGAGCAGTACTTC.

V is TRBV27 and J is TRBJ1-2, with TRBD1 as a possible D gene (5 bases). Trimming left V 6 bases short and J 6 bases short, with 17 bases between. This CDR3 is 14 amino acids long. From germline, CDR1 is MNHEY and CDR2 SMNVEV (reference sequence). The CDR3 loop is CASRRPGQVDGYTF. CDR3 nucleotides: TGTGCCAGCAGGCGACCGGGGCAGGTGGATGGCTACACCTTC.

This clone counts as medium-sized. CDR3 bases: TGTGCCAGCAGCTTGGCTTTCGGACCAGGCGAGCAGTACTTC. It yields the protein CASSLAFGPGEQYF. This chain uses TRBV5-4 with TRBJ2-7; D unclear. The CDR3 extends over 14 amino acids. CDR1 is SGHNT and CDR2 is YYREEE in the germline V gene (reference sequence). Between the trimmed V and J ends, which lost 0 bases and 6 bases, there was a span of 13 bases.

The chain links TRBV5-1 to TRBJ1-3; D call uncertain. CDR1 is SGHRS, CDR2 YFSETQ, per germline. CDR3 size: 16 residues. Trimming stripped 0 bases from V and 3 bases from J, with 13 bases between. The CDR3 reads CASSLDQYYSGNTIYF. CDR3 nucleotide sequence: TGCGCCAGCAGCTTGGACCAGTATTACAGTGGAAACACCATATATTTT. Full variable domain (outside the CDR3, taken from reference TRBV5-1 and TRBJ1-3): KAGVTQTPRYLIKTRGQQVTLSCSPISGHRSVSWYQQTPGQGLQFLFEYFSETQRNKGNFPGRFSGRQFSNSRSEMNVSTLELGDSALYLCASSLDQYYSGNTIYFGEGSWLTVV.

This clone was recorded once. The CDR3 bases are TGTGCCAGCAGCACCCCCGGGGGGCCATTCTATGAGCAGTTCTTC. Translated, it gives CASSTPGGPFYEQFF. This chain links TRBV27 with TRBJ2-1; D perhaps matches TRBD2 (7 bases). The CDR3 length is 15 residues. Trimming cost V 6 bases and J 8 bases, with 20 bases left between them. Per germline, CDR1 MNHEY and CDR2 SMNVEV (reference sequence).

The V call is TRBV6-6, the J call TRBJ1-2; 8 bases agree with TRBD1. Germline V CDR1 and CDR2: MNHNY, SVGAGI (reference sequence). This CDR3 spans 13 amino acids. After removal of 8 bases from V and 2 bases from J, the junction contained 4 bases not matched to a gene. The CDR3 region has the DNA TGTGCCAGCGCAGGGGGCGCGAACTATGGCTACACCTTC. This gives the protein CASAGGANYGYTF.

This clone has more than one count but fewer than ten. The gene calls are TRBV4-2 and TRBJ1-2, with TRBD1 matching over 8 bases. V was pared by 3 bases and J by 6 bases, with 9 bases of the junction left unmatched. The CDR3 runs 15 residues. Per germline, CDR1 LGHNA and CDR2 YNFKEQ. CDR3 residues: CASSHWTGPEDGYTF. The CDR3 DNA is TGTGCCAGCAGCCACTGGACAGGGCCTGAGGATGGCTACACCTTC.

V is TRBV19 and J is TRBJ1-2; possible D gene TRBD1, 5 bases. Germline CDR1 and CDR2: LNHDA and SQIVND (reference sequence). This CDR3 contains 14 residues. Trimming removed 7 bases at V and 5 bases at J, with 17 bases between. For the CDR3, the DNA is TGTGCCAGTAACATAGCAGGGAGAAGGTATGGCTACACCTTC. This translates into CASNIAGRRYGYTF.

This clone was seen more than once but under ten times. The rearrangement links TRBV9 to TRBJ1-1, with D perhaps TRBD1 (6 bases). Germline CDR1 and CDR2: SGDLS and YYNGEE. V shed 4 bases and J shed 10 bases, with 14 bases lying between them. The CDR3 length is 12 residues. DNA of the CDR3: TGTGCCAGCAGCTCCGCAGGGGCGGCAGCTTTCTTT. It is translated as CASSSAGAAAFF.

In its sample, this clone was seen once. Other DNA variants within this sample encode the same CDR3. V usage is TRBV19 and J usage is TRBJ2-7; D is ambiguous. The CDR3 totals 11 residues. Trimming shortened V by 1 base and J by 4 bases, and 2 bases separated the two germline ends. Germline CDR1 is LNHDA and CDR2 is SQIVND (reference sequence). The CDR3 coding sequence is TGTGCCAGTAGTATAGGATACGAGCAGTACTTC. It encodes CASSIGYEQYF. Drawing the rest from reference TRBV19 and TRBJ2-7, the complete variable domain is DGGITQSPKYLFRKEGQNVTLSCEQNLNHDAMYWYRQDPGQGLRLIYYSQIVNDFQKGDIAEGYSVSREKKESFPLTVTSAQKNPTAFYLCASSIGYEQYFGPGTRLTVT.

The chain is built from TRBV4-3 and TRBJ2-1; perhaps TRBD1 as D (5 bases). The germline CDR1 and CDR2 sequences are LGHNA and YSLEER. Trimming took 0 bases from V and 3 from J, leaving 12 bases between them. This CDR3 is built from 16 residues. CDR3 sequence reads: CASSQDQGTFYNEQFF. The DNA of the CDR3 is TGCGCCAGCAGCCAAGATCAGGGCACGTTCTACAATGAGCAGTTCTTC.

The chain links TRBV23-1 to TRBJ1-2, with D perhaps matching TRBD1 (5 bases). TRBV23-1 is placed among ORFs of uncertain function. There are 15 residues in the CDR3. Between the trimmed V and J ends, which lost 8 bases and 3 bases, there was a span of 19 bases. The CDR3 reads CASRAPRGRDYGYTF. The CDR3 coding sequence is TGCGCCAGCCGGGCCCCAAGGGGAAGGGACTATGGCTACACCTTC.